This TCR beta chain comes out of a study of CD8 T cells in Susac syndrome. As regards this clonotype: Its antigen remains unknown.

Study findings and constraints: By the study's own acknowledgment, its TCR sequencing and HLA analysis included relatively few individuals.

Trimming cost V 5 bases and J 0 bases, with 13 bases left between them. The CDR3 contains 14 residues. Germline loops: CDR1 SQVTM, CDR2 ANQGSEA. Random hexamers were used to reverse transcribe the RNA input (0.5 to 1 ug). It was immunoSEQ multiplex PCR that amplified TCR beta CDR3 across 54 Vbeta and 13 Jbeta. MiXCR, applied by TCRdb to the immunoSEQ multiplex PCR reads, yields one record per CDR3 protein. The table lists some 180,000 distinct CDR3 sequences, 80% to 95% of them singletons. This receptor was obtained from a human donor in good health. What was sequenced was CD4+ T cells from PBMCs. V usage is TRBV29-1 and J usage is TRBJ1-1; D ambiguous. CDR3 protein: CSVHPLSMNTEAFF. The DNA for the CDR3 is TGCAGCGTTCATCCTTTGTCCATGAACACTGAAGCTTTCTTT.